This T cell receptor (beta chain) was obtained from a study of blood T cell repertoires in COVID-19. Sequencing used immunoSEQ multiplex PCR; TCRdb keeps in-frame clones, though not all of them. The data show 300,000 to 350,000 clones, approximately 89% seen once. Trimming took off 5 bases at V and 2 bases at J, with 13 bases between the two ends. Germline values: CDR1 MDHEN, CDR2 SYDVKM. This CDR3 contains 14 residues. In regard to this clone: The sample has other DNA sequences that encode this CDR3 too.

The receptor's source is a woman aged 25 to 39 who had recovered from COVID-19. The source material was PBMCs or T cells enriched from blood (not recorded which). The chain links TRBV28 to TRBJ2-7, with D perhaps matching TRBD1 (6 bases). In DNA form, the CDR3 reads TGTGCCAGCAGTCCCGGGACATCCACCTACGAGCAGTACTTC. Its protein is CASSPGTSTYEQYF.